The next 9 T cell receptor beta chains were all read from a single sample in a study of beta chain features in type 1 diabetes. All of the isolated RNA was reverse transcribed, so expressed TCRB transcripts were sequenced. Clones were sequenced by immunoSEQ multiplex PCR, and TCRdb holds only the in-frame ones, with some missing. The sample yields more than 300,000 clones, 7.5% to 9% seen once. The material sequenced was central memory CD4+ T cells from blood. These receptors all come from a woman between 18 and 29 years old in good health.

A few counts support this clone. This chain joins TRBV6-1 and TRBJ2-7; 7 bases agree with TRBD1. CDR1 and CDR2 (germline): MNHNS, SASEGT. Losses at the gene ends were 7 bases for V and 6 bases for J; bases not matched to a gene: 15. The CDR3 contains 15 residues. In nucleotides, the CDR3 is TGTGCCAGCACCTCAGACAGGGCGACCCGCCCCGAGCAGTACTTC. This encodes CASTSDRATRPEQYF.

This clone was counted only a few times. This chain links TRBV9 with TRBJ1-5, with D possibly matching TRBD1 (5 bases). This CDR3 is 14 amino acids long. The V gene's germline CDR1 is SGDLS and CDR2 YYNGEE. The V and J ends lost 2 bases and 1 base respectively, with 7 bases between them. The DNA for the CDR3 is TGTGCCAGCAGCGTTAGACAGAGCAATCAGCCCCAGCATTTT. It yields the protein CASSVRQSNQPQHF. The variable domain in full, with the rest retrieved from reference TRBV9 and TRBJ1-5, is DSGVTQTPKHLITATGQRVTLRCSPRSGDLSVYWYQQSLDQGLQFLIQYYNGEERAKGNILERFSAQQFPDLHSELNLSSLELGDSALYFCASSVRQSNQPQHFGDGTRLSIL.

This CDR3 is CASSWQASTDTQYF. Written as DNA, the CDR3 is TGTGCCAGTAGTTGGCAGGCTAGCACAGATACGCAGTATTTT. The V gene is TRBV19, the J gene TRBJ2-3; D is unresolved. The V gene lost 5 bases and the J gene lost 0 bases, with 9 bases spanning the gap. The germline V gene has CDR1 LNHDA and CDR2 SQIVND (reference sequence). The CDR3 totals 14 residues. Full variable domain (rest looked up from reference TRBV19 and TRBJ2-3): DGGITQSPKYLFRKEGQNVTLSCEQNLNHDAMYWYRQDPGQGLRLIYYSQIVNDFQKGDIAEGYSVSREKKESFPLTVTSAQKNPTAFYLCASSWQASTDTQYFGPGTRLTVL.

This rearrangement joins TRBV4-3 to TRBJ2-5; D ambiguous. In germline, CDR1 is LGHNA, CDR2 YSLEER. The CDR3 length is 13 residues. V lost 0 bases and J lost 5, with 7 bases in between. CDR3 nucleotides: TGCGCCAGCAGCCAAGATCCTCGGGAGACCCAGTACTTC. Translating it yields CASSQDPRETQYF.

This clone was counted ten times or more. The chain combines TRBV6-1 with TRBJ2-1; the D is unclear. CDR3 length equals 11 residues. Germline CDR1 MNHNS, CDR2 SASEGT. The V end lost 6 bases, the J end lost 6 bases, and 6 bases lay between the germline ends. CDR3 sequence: CASSGFNEQFF. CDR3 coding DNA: TGTGCCAGCAGCGGCTTCAATGAGCAGTTCTTC.

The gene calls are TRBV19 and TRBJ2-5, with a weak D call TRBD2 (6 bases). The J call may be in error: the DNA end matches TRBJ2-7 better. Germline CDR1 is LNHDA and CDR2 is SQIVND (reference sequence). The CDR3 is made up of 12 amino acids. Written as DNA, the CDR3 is TGTGCCAGTAGTGAGGGAGGCTACGAGCAGTACTTC. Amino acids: CASSEGGYEQYF.

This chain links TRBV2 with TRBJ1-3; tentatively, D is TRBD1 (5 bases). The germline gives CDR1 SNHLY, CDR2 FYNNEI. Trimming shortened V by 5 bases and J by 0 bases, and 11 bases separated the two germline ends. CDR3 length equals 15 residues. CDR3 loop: CASSQGWSSGNTIYF. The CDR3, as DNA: TGTGCCAGCAGTCAGGGTTGGAGCTCTGGAAACACCATATATTTT.

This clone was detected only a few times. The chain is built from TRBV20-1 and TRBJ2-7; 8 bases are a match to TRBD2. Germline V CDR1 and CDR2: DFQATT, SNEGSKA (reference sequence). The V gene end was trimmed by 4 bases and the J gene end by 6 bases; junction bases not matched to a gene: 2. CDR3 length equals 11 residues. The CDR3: CSAIAGTEQYF. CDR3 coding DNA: TGCAGTGCTATAGCGGGAACCGAGCAGTACTTC.

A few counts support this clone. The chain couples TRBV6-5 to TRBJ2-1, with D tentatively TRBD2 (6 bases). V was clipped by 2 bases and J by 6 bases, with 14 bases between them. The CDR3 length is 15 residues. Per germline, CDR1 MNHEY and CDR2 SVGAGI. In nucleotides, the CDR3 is TGTGCCAGCAGTTACGGGGGGAACACGGTCAATGAGCAGTTCTTC. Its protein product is CASSYGGNTVNEQFF.